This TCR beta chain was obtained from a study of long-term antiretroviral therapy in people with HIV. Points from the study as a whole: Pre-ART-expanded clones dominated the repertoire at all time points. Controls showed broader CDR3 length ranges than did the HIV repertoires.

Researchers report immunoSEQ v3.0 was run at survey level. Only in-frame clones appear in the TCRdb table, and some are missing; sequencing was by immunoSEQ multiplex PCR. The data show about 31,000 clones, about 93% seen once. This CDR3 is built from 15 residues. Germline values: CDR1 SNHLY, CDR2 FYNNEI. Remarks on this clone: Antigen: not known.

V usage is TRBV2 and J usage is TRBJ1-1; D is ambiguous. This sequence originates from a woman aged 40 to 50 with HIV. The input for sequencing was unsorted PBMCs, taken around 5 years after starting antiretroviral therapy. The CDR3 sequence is CAFASPHPENTEAFF. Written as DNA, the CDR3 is TGTGCTTTCGCGTCCCCTCATCCCGAGAACACTGAAGCTTTCTTT.